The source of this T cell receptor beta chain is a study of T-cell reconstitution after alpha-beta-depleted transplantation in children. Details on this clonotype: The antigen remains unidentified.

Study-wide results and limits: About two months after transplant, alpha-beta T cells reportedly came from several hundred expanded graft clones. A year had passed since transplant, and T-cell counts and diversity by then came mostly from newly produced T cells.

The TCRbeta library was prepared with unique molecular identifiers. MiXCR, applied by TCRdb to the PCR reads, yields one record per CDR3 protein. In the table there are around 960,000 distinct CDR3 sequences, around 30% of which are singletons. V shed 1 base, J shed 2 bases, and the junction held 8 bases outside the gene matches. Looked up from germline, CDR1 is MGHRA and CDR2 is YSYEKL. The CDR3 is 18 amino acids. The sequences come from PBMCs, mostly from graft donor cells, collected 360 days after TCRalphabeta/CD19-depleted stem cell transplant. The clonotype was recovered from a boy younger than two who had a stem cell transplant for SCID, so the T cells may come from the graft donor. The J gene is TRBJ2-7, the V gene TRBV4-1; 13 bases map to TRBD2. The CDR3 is CASSQVLAGGPLTYEQYF. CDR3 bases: TGCGCCAGCAGCCAAGTACTAGCGGGGGGGCCACTAACCTACGAGCAGTACTTC.